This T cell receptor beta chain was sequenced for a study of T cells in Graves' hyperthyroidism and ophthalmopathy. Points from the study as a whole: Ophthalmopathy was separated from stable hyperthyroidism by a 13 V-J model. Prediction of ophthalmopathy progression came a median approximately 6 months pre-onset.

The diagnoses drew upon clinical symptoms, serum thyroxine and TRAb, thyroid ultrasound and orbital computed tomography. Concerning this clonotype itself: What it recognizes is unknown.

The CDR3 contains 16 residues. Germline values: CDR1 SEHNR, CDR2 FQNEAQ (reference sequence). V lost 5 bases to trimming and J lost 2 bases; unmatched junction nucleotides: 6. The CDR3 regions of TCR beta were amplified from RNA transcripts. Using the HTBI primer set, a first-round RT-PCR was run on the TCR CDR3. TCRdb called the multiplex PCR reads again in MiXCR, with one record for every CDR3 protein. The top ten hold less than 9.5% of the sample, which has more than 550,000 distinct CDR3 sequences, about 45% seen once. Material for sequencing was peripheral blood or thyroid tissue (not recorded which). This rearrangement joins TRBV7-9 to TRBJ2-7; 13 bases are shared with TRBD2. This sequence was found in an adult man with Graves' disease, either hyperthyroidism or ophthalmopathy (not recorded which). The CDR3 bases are TGTGCCAGCAGCATACCGGGACTAGCGGGAACCTACGAGCAGTACTTC. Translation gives CASSIPGLAGTYEQYF.